The 28 T cell receptor beta chains in this list originate from one sample, sequenced in a study of sequential checkpoint blockade in melanoma. Produced via immunoSEQ multiplex PCR; TCRdb's table is partial and in-frame only. This table holds about 18,000 clones, 50% to 65% found once. Treatment reported: randomized to nivolumab then ipilimumab (arm A) or the reverse (arm B). Here the sequenced sample was CD8+ T cells sorted from blood (inferred from file names), taken from a patient given nivolumab and ipilimumab in sequence. The source is a human donor with melanoma.

The chain uses TRBV9 and TRBJ2-2, with D uncertain. Per the germline V gene, CDR1 is SGDLS and CDR2 is YYNGEE. Between the trimmed V and J ends, which lost 3 bases and 0 bases, there was a span of 6 bases. The CDR3 runs to 14 residues. The CDR3 region is CASSATTNTGELFF. The CDR3 DNA follows: TGTGCCAGCAGCGCGACAACGAACACCGGGGAGCTGTTTTTT.

J is TRBJ1-1 and V is TRBV13; no clear D. Trimming stripped 4 bases from V and 0 bases from J, with 6 bases between. The CDR3 is 13 residues long. Germline V gene data show CDR1 as PRHDT and CDR2 as FYEKMQ (reference sequence). The CDR3 loop is CASSSTVNTEAFF. The CDR3 region has the DNA TGTGCCAGCAGCTCAACAGTGAACACTGAAGCTTTCTTT.

CDR3 amino acids: CASSQVPGTGGIGGYTF. CDR3 nucleotide sequence: TGTGCCAGCAGCCAAGTACCCGGGACAGGGGGTATTGGTGGCTACACCTTC. The rearrangement links TRBV5-4 to TRBJ1-2; 11 positions agree with TRBD1. The V segment lost 4 bases and the J segment 7 bases; nucleotides outside the gene matches: 15. Germline CDR1 and CDR2: SGHNT and YYREEE (reference sequence). The CDR3 is 17 amino acids.

The table lists this clone with a few counts. The chain couples TRBV7-6 to TRBJ2-7; 9 bases fit TRBD1. Losses at the gene ends were 3 bases for V and 5 bases for J; bases not matched to a gene: 5. The CDR3 spans 14 residues. The germline V gene has CDR1 SGHVS and CDR2 FNYEAQ. The CDR3 reads CASSFGTGLDEQYF. DNA of the CDR3: TGTGCCAGCAGCTTCGGGACAGGGCTGGACGAGCAGTACTTC.

This clone appeared a few times. The chain is built from TRBV9 and TRBJ2-5, with 11 bases that match TRBD1. CDR1 SGDLS and CDR2 YYNGEE come from the germline V gene. The J segment lost 5 bases and the V segment lost 5 bases, leaving 11 bases of the junction unmatched. The length of the CDR3 is 16 residues. The CDR3 nucleotides are TGTGCCAGCAGTCTTGGGACAGGGGGTGTGGAGGAGACCCAGTACTTC. Protein: CASSLGTGGVEETQYF.

This clone has only a few counts. V usage is TRBV29-1 and J usage is TRBJ1-1; tentative D call: TRBD1 (6 bases). In germline, CDR1 is SQVTM, CDR2 ANQGSEA. The CDR3 consists of 12 residues. V lost 7 bases and J 4 bases, leaving 13 bases between the germline ends. In DNA form, the CDR3 reads TGCAGCGGCACTCAAGGGGGCACTGAAGCTTTCTTT. It is translated as CSGTQGGTEAFF.

The genes are TRBV27 and TRBJ2-7, with D uncertain. The V gene's germline CDR1 is MNHEY and CDR2 SMNVEV (reference sequence). The germline V and J ends were trimmed by 2 bases and 3 bases, with 8 bases remaining between them. The CDR3 has 13 residues. CDR3 bases: TGTGCCAGCAGTTTAGGCCCCCACTACGAGCAGTACTTC. Encoded protein: CASSLGPHYEQYF.

The sample holds a few counts of this clone. The genes are TRBV28 and TRBJ1-2; D might be TRBD1 (6 bases). The V gene lost 5 bases and the J gene lost 8 bases, with 15 bases spanning the gap. In germline, CDR1 is MDHEN, CDR2 SYDVKM. The CDR3 consists of 13 residues. The CDR3 sequence: CASSPNRAWGYTF. The DNA for the CDR3 is TGTGCCAGCAGTCCTAACAGGGCTTGGGGCTACACCTTC.

The chain joins TRBV7-8 to TRBJ2-1; 8 bases line up with TRBD2. The CDR3 runs 15 residues. Germline lookup yields CDR1 SGHVS and CDR2 FQNEAQ. V trimming: 5 bases; J trimming: 5 bases; junction bases outside the gene matches: 8. CDR3 sequence reads: CASSHRLATNNEQFF. CDR3 sequence (DNA): TGTGCCAGCAGCCACAGACTAGCGACTAACAATGAGCAGTTCTTC.

This clone was counted only a few times. This CDR3 is CASSITGNTEAFF. CDR3 in DNA: TGTGCCAGCAGTATAACAGGTAACACTGAAGCTTTCTTT. V usage is TRBV11-2 and J usage is TRBJ1-1, with D possibly TRBD1 on 5 matching bases. CDR3 length: 13 residues. The ends were cut back, 6 bases at V and 2 bases at J, with 10 bases in the middle. Germline V gene lookup returns CDR1 SGHAT and CDR2 FQNNGV.

On this clone: At one end the junction does not follow the germline gene, possibly because of a read error. The V gene is TRBV5-3, the J gene TRBJ2-2; D is undetermined. TRBV5-3 is known as an ORF, though its function is uncertain. This CDR3 comprises 12 residues. The CDR3 DNA reads TGTGCCAGCAGCTTGGCCGGCGGGGAGCTGTTTTTT. It specifies CASSLAGGELFF.

The chain uses TRBV19 and TRBJ2-7, with a weak D call TRBD2 (5 bases). This CDR3 region has 13 residues. Germline assignment: CDR1 LNHDA and CDR2 SQIVND (reference sequence). V lost 7 bases to trimming and J lost 5 bases, with 15 bases between them. The CDR3 sequence is CASTPGGLNEQYF. In nucleotides, the CDR3 is TGTGCCAGTACCCCCGGAGGCCTAAACGAGCAGTACTTC.

This chain connects TRBV6-5 to TRBJ1-1, with D unresolved. The germline gives CDR1 MNHEY, CDR2 SVGAGI. Trimming took 0 bases from V and 0 from J, leaving 11 bases between them. This CDR3 comprises 16 residues. CDR3 in amino acids: CASSYSAGTLNTEAFF. CDR3 in DNA: TGTGCCAGCAGTTACTCCGCGGGTACCCTGAACACTGAAGCTTTCTTT.

V usage is TRBV11-1 and J usage is TRBJ1-6; D may be TRBD1 (5 bases). V lost 4 bases, J lost 0 bases, and 16 bases lay in between. The CDR3 length is 18 residues. The germline V gene has CDR1 SGHAT and CDR2 FQDESV (reference sequence). The CDR3 region has the DNA TGTGCCAGCAGCTCCATGTGGGGGGGGTCCTCCTATAATTCACCCCTCCACTTT. This translates into CASSSMWGGSSYNSPLHF.

This clone was recorded a few times. The chain links TRBV9 to TRBJ1-1; 9 bases agree with TRBD1. CDR3 length equals 17 residues. Germline V lookup: CDR1 SGDLS, CDR2 YYNGEE. The ends lost 0 bases at V and 6 bases at J; junction bases unmatched: 12. This CDR3 reads CASSVEGGTGPYAEAFF. DNA for the CDR3: TGTGCCAGCAGCGTAGAGGGGGGGACAGGGCCGTATGCTGAAGCTTTCTTT.

This clone was picked up a small number of times. This chain uses TRBV28 with TRBJ2-7; TRBD1 might be the D (5 bases). V lost 5 bases, J lost 3 bases, and 14 bases lay in between. The germline CDR1 and CDR2 sequences are MDHEN and SYDVKM. The CDR3 has 14 amino acids. CDR3 amino acids: CASSPTTENYEQYF. The CDR3 DNA sequence: TGTGCCAGCAGTCCAACGACAGAGAACTACGAGCAGTACTTC.

This chain connects TRBV27 to TRBJ2-5, with 11 positions matching TRBD2. The closer fit of TRBJ2-7 to the DNA end suggests the J call may be wrong. CDR3 length equals 15 residues. Germline loops: CDR1 MNHEY, CDR2 SMNVEV (reference sequence). DNA of the CDR3: TGTGCCAGCAGTTTTAGCGGGAGGGGTTCCTACGAGCAGTACTTC. Protein sequence: CASSFSGRGSYEQYF.

The chain uses TRBV21-1 and TRBJ2-2; whether TRBD2, the table's D call, matches the DNA was not checked. TRBV21-1 is described as a pseudogene. CDR3 length: 18 amino acids. Here the CDR3 DNA reads TGTGCCAGCAGCAAAGCCGGGACTAGCGGGAGAGACACCGGGGAGCTGTTTTTT. This translates into CASSKAGTSGRDTGELFF.

This chain connects TRBV4-1 to TRBJ1-1, with D hard to call. CDR3 length: 14 residues. Trimming took off 4 bases at V and 5 bases at J, with 14 bases between the two ends. The germline CDR1 and CDR2 sequences are MGHRA and YSYEKL. The CDR3 protein is CASSPSGGPTEAFF. In DNA, the CDR3 is TGCGCCAGCAGCCCAAGTGGAGGACCGACTGAAGCTTTCTTT.

The chain is built from TRBV28 and TRBJ1-6, with D possibly matching TRBD1 (6 bases). The CDR3 is 15 amino acids. Trimming stripped 5 bases from V and 9 bases from J, with 17 bases between. CDR1 is MDHEN and CDR2 is SYDVKM in the germline V gene. The CDR3 is CASSGTGGGGSPLHF. The DNA of the CDR3 is TGTGCCAGCAGTGGGACGGGGGGAGGGGGTTCACCCCTCCACTTT.

This clone was detected a few times. The chain uses TRBV30 and TRBJ1-5; D unresolved. Trimming pared 1 base from V and 5 bases from J, leaving 18 bases between. The length of the CDR3 is 16 residues. Germline CDR1 and CDR2: GTSNPN and SVGIG (reference sequence). CDR3 in amino acids: CAWSEPRVSIYQPQHF. The CDR3 DNA reads TGTGCCTGGAGTGAGCCCCGGGTCTCGATTTATCAGCCCCAGCATTTT.

This clone was counted only a few times. The rearrangement links TRBV6-6 to TRBJ1-2; 7 positions match TRBD1. Germline V gene data show CDR1 as MNHNY and CDR2 as SVGAGI (reference sequence). The CDR3 runs to 14 residues. V dropped 5 bases and J dropped 8; count of bases not matched to a gene: 11. The CDR3 loop reads CASSPRQGKGGYTF. DNA of the CDR3: TGTGCCAGCAGTCCACGACAGGGAAAGGGGGGCTACACCTTC.

V is TRBV6-1 and J is TRBJ2-7; 7 positions match TRBD1. The junction had 14 bases not matched to a gene; V was cut back by 7 bases and J by 5 bases. CDR1 and CDR2 from the germline V gene are MNHNS and SASEGT. The CDR3 is made up of 15 amino acids. CDR3 nucleotides: TGTGCCAGCAAAGAGAGGAGACAGGGTCGAGACGAGCAGTACTTC. This sequence encodes CASKERRQGRDEQYF.

This chain joins TRBV6-5 and TRBJ2-3, with 10 nucleotides matching TRBD1. The trim removed 5 bases at V and 2 bases at J, leaving 1 base unmatched. From germline, CDR1 is MNHEY and CDR2 SVGAGI. There are 14 residues in the CDR3. The CDR3 sequence: CASSGTGATDTQYF. For the CDR3, the DNA is TGTGCCAGCAGTGGGACAGGGGCCACAGATACGCAGTATTTT.

In its sample, this clone was seen once. Sequence at one end of the junction differs from germline and may be a read error. Other DNA sequences of this sample code for an identical CDR3. This chain connects TRBV19 to TRBJ2-7; D might be TRBD2 (5 bases). The V gene's germline CDR1 is LNHDA and CDR2 SQIVND (reference sequence). CDR3 length equals 15 residues. CDR3 loop: CASSIGVLAAYEQYF. The DNA for the CDR3 is TGTGCCAGCAGTATTGGGGTCCTAGCTGCTTACGAGCAGTACTTC. The full variable domain, with the rest looked up from reference TRBV19 and TRBJ2-7, is DGGITQSPKYLFRKEGQNVTLSCEQNLNHDAMYWYRQDPGQGLRLIYYSQIVNDFQKGDIAEGYSVSREKKESFPLTVTSAQKNPTAFYLCASSIGVLAAYEQYFGPGTRLTVT.

This clone was counted a few times. The CDR3 DNA reads as TGTGCCAGCAGTTCCGGACAGGGAAAACACGAGCAGTACTTC. It codes for CASSSGQGKHEQYF. This rearrangement joins TRBV6-5 to TRBJ2-7; 8 positions agree with TRBD1. The CDR3 contains 14 residues. The germline gives CDR1 MNHEY, CDR2 SVGAGI. Germline trimming cut 4 bases from V and 5 bases from J; bases unmatched to any gene: 7.

CDR3 bases: TGTGCCAGCAGTGTTAGCGGGGGGGCCGGTGAGACCCAGTACTTC. This gives the protein CASSVSGGAGETQYF. V and J are TRBV6-4 and TRBJ2-5, with 11 positions matching TRBD2. Trimming took 4 bases from V and 5 from J; bases not matched to a gene: 6. The CDR3 spans 15 residues. Germline assignment: CDR1 MRHNA and CDR2 SNTAGT.

The chain couples TRBV7-8 to TRBJ2-3, with a weak D call TRBD2 (5 bases). CDR1 SGHVS and CDR2 FQNEAQ come from the germline V gene. Trimming cost V 2 bases and J 0 bases, with 24 bases left between them. The CDR3 is 20 amino acids. CDR3 in DNA: TGTGCCAGCAGCTTACCCCAACTGGAAATAGCGCCAACTAGCACAGATACGCAGTATTTT. It yields the protein CASSLPQLEIAPTSTDTQYF. Full variable domain (rest looked up from reference TRBV7-8 and TRBJ2-3): GAGVSQSPRYKVAKRGQDVALRCDPISGHVSLFWYQQALGQGPEFLTYFQNEAQLDKSGLPSDRFFAERPEGSVSTLKIQRTQQEDSAVYLCASSLPQLEIAPTSTDTQYFGPGTRLTVL.